This TCR beta chain was sequenced for a study of CD8+CD57+ T cells in acquired aplastic anemia. Comments on this clonotype: The antigen remains unidentified.

Findings and caveats of the study: Researchers reported that CD8+ Simpson's diversity was not significantly different in patients versus controls. A set of 25 to 30 CD8+ CDR3 sequences was shared between patients and controls, and these sequences appeared highly expressed in patients.

The V segment lost 8 bases and the J segment 6 bases; nucleotides outside the gene matches: 8. Germline V lookup: CDR1 DFQATT, CDR2 SNEGSKA (reference sequence). CDR3 length equals 12 residues. In patients chosen for sequencing, flow cytometry had shown CD8+CD57+ cell expansion. Researchers used genomic DNA as the template to profile TCR beta VDJ and CDR3. A single record per CDR3 protein comes from TCRdb applying MiXCR to the reads. The sample yields a few hundred thousand distinct CDR3 sequences, about a third seen once. The receptor's source is a human donor with aplastic anemia. Sequenced sample: sorted CD4+, CD8+, or CD8+CD57+ T cells (not recorded which) from PBMCs. V is TRBV20-1 and J is TRBJ2-7, with 9 bases identical to TRBD1. CDR3 nucleotide sequence: TGCAGTACAAGTGGGACAGGGACCGAGCAGTACTTC. The encoded protein is CSTSGTGTEQYF.